The 18 T cell receptor beta chains listed next were all sequenced from one sample in a study of shared T cell receptors in the human thymus. This table comes from immunoSEQ multiplex PCR, and its TCRdb copy is limited to in-frame clones, with some not included. The table shows approximately 490,000 clones, with more than 75% occurring only once. These data also featured in a second study, about human thymus T cells.

Material for sequencing was thymocytes. These receptors were taken from a boy younger than two with a congenital heart defect.

The chain is built from TRBV7-2 and TRBJ1-2; D call uncertain. Trimming took off 0 bases at V and 6 bases at J, with 14 bases between the two ends. CDR1 SGHTA and CDR2 FQGNSA come from the germline V gene. This CDR3 region has 15 residues. CDR3 DNA: TGTGCCAGCAGCTTAGCATCGTTGGGTCAGGATGGCTACACCTTC. This translates into CASSLASLGQDGYTF.

This chain connects TRBV12-5 to TRBJ2-2, with a weak D call TRBD1 (5 bases). V was shortened by 0 bases and J by 4 bases, with 6 bases between the two germline ends. CDR1 is LGHNT, CDR2 FRNRAP, per germline. The CDR3 has 14 residues. As DNA, the CDR3 is TGTGCTAGTGGTTTGGTCCAGGGCACCGGGGAGCTGTTTTTT. It translates to CASGLVQGTGELFF.

CDR3 nucleotide sequence: TGTGCCAGCTCCTTAGCGGGAGGAGAGACCCAGTACTTC. Residues: CASSLAGGETQYF. V is TRBV7-3 and J is TRBJ2-5; TRBD2 agrees at 10 bases. The CDR3 loop spans 13 amino acids. V lost 8 bases to trimming and J lost 4 bases; unmatched junction nucleotides: 4. Germline V gene sequence: CDR1 SGHTA, CDR2 FQGTGA.

The genes are TRBV5-1 and TRBJ2-1, with 9 bases fitting TRBD2. Germline-derived CDR1 and CDR2 are SGHRS and YFSETQ. CDR3 size: 15 residues. J lost 4 bases, V lost 4 bases, and 6 bases had no gene match. In DNA, the CDR3 is TGCGCCAGCAGCGAGGGACTAGCAAATTACAATGAGCAGTTCTTC. This gives the protein CASSEGLANYNEQFF.

This clone was counted a few times. The genes are TRBV4-3 and TRBJ2-1; a possible D gene is TRBD2 (6 bases). Germline CDR1 reads LGHNA; CDR2 reads YSLEER. This CDR3 region has 16 residues. Trimming pared 3 bases from V and 0 bases from J, leaving 12 bases between. CDR3: CASSQSSAGSYNEQFF. CDR3 in DNA: TGCGCCAGCAGCCAGTCTAGCGCCGGCTCCTACAATGAGCAGTTCTTC.

The genes are TRBV7-2 and TRBJ2-1; TRBD2 agrees at 7 bases. The CDR3 length is 16 residues. After removal of 4 bases from V and 5 bases from J, the junction contained 11 bases not matched to a gene. In germline, CDR1 is SGHTA, CDR2 FQGNSA. DNA for the CDR3: TGTGCCAGCAGCTGCGGGGGAGAAATCGAAAACAATGAGCAGTTCTTC. This codes for CASSCGGEIENNEQFF.

This clone was detected a few times. The chain joins TRBV19 to TRBJ2-3, with TRBD1 matching 9 bases. The CDR3 is 14 amino acids. V dropped 7 bases and J dropped 10; count of bases not matched to a gene: 12. Germline values: CDR1 LNHDA, CDR2 SQIVND (reference sequence). The chain's CDR3 is CASTTPPDRGAQYF. The CDR3 bases are TGTGCCAGTACCACCCCCCCTGACAGGGGGGCGCAGTATTTT.

V gene TRBV29-1 combines with J gene TRBJ2-7; 9 nucleotides align to TRBD2. Germline V gene sequence: CDR1 SQVTM, CDR2 ANQGSEA. This CDR3 contains 16 residues. With 0 bases clipped from V and 5 bases from J, the junction kept 11 bases outside the gene matches. The CDR3 DNA follows: TGCAGCGTTGAAGATCGGGCTAGCGGGGCCTACGACGAGCAGTACTTC. Its protein is CSVEDRASGAYDEQYF.

J is TRBJ1-2 and V is TRBV19; D is unclear. Germline CDR1 reads LNHDA; CDR2 reads SQIVND (reference sequence). V was shortened by 0 bases and J by 5 bases, with 13 bases between the two germline ends. This CDR3 region has 15 residues. DNA of the CDR3: TGTGCCAGTAGTATAGATCTAGAGATCCGGTATGGCTACACCTTC. Its translation is CASSIDLEIRYGYTF.

This clone was counted a few times. J is TRBJ1-1 and V is TRBV29-1; D unresolved. Trimming removed 2 bases from V and 6 bases from J, with 7 bases in between. CDR3 size: 11 residues. Germline lookup yields CDR1 SQVTM and CDR2 ANQGSEA. This chain's CDR3 is CSVELCAEAFF. CDR3 nucleotides: TGCAGCGTTGAACTCTGCGCTGAAGCTTTCTTT.

This rearrangement joins TRBV5-1 to TRBJ2-7; 8 nucleotides align to TRBD2. Losses at the gene ends were 4 bases for V and 4 bases for J; bases not matched to a gene: 13. This CDR3 has 16 amino acids. Germline assignment: CDR1 SGHRS and CDR2 YFSETQ. The CDR3 nucleotides are TGCGCCAGCAGCCCACTCCCCGGGACTAGGAGTTACGAGCAGTACTTC. As protein: CASSPLPGTRSYEQYF. Complete variable domain (other parts from reference TRBV5-1 and TRBJ2-7): KAGVTQTPRYLIKTRGQQVTLSCSPISGHRSVSWYQQTPGQGLQFLFEYFSETQRNKGNFPGRFSGRQFSNSRSEMNVSTLELGDSALYLCASSPLPGTRSYEQYFGPGTRLTVT.

The chain employs TRBV6-5 and TRBJ2-3, with D possibly TRBD1 on 6 matching bases. The V gene's germline CDR1 is MNHEY and CDR2 SVGAGI. V lost 1 base and J lost 5, with 10 bases in between. The CDR3 is 14 amino acids. CDR3 in DNA: TGTGCCAGCAGTTACTTAACAGGGAAAGATACGCAGTATTTT. Encoded protein: CASSYLTGKDTQYF.

The rearrangement links TRBV4-2 to TRBJ2-7; 11 positions match TRBD2. With 0 bases clipped from V and 0 bases from J, the junction kept 4 bases outside the gene matches. The CDR3 loop spans 17 amino acids. Germline V gene lookup returns CDR1 LGHNA and CDR2 YNFKEQ. CDR3 protein: CASSQEVAGGSSYEQYF. The DNA for the CDR3 is TGTGCCAGCAGCCAAGAGGTAGCGGGAGGGAGCTCCTACGAGCAGTACTTC.

This clone was detected only a few times. This chain connects TRBV5-1 to TRBJ2-3; D is possibly TRBD1 (7 bases). The CDR3 sequence is 22 residues long. The germline V gene has CDR1 SGHRS and CDR2 YFSETQ. Trimming shortened V by 0 bases and J by 4 bases, and 33 bases separated the two germline ends. The CDR3 region has the DNA TGCGCCAGCAGCTTGGGCCCCTCGACAGGGCAATCGTCGGGAGCTTACGCAGATACGCAGTATTTT. This codes for CASSLGPSTGQSSGAYADTQYF.

This chain uses TRBV6-6 with TRBJ2-2, with a tentative D call TRBD1 (5 bases). The CDR3 runs 16 residues. Germline CDR1 MNHNY, CDR2 SVGAGI (reference sequence). V was pared by 6 bases and J by 1 base, with 15 bases between. The CDR3 loop reads CASSSLGLGNTGELFF. In nucleotides, the CDR3 is TGTGCCAGCAGCTCCCTGGGGCTCGGGAACACCGGGGAGCTGTTTTTT.

The rearrangement joins TRBV14 to TRBJ2-5, with 10 bases matching TRBD1. Trimming at V came to 0 bases and at J to 5 bases, leaving 12 bases not matched to a gene. CDR3 size: 18 residues. Looked up from germline, CDR1 is SGHDN and CDR2 is FVKESK. CDR3 residues: CASSQEKTGGRYLETQYF. In nucleotides, the CDR3 is TGTGCCAGCAGCCAAGAGAAGACAGGGGGCAGGTATTTGGAGACCCAGTACTTC.

The V gene is TRBV30, the J gene TRBJ1-2; TRBD1 agrees at 10 bases. V gave up 3 bases and J gave up 6 bases; unmatched junction bases: 1. In germline, CDR1 is GTSNPN, CDR2 SVGIG (reference sequence). The CDR3 spans 12 residues. DNA for the CDR3: TGTGCCTGGAGAGGACAGGGGGATGGCTACACCTTC. Amino acids: CAWRGQGDGYTF.

V is TRBV5-1 and J is TRBJ2-7; TRBD2 matches at 11 bases. J was trimmed by 4 bases and V by 4 bases; bases with no gene match: 10. The CDR3 covers 16 residues. Germline CDR1 is SGHRS and CDR2 is YFSETQ. CDR3 sequence reads: CASSRPLTSGMYEQYF. CDR3 DNA: TGCGCCAGCAGCCGGCCCCTGACTAGCGGGATGTACGAGCAGTACTTC.